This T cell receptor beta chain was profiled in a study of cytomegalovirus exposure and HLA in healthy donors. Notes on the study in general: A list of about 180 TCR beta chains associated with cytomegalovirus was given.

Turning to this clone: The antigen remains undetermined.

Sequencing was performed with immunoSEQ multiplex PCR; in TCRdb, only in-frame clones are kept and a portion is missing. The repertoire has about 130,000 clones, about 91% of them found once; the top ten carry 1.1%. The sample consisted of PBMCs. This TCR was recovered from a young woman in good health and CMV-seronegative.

This CDR3 is CASSLGGQGYEQYV. The CDR3 DNA sequence: TGTGCCAGCAGCTTAGGGGGACAGGGATACGAGCAGTACGTC. The chain employs TRBV11-2 and TRBJ2-7; 9 bases line up with TRBD1. The germline V gene has CDR1 SGHAT and CDR2 FQNNGV. The junction had 2 bases not matched to a gene; V was cut back by 1 base and J by 4 bases. The CDR3 loop spans 14 amino acids.